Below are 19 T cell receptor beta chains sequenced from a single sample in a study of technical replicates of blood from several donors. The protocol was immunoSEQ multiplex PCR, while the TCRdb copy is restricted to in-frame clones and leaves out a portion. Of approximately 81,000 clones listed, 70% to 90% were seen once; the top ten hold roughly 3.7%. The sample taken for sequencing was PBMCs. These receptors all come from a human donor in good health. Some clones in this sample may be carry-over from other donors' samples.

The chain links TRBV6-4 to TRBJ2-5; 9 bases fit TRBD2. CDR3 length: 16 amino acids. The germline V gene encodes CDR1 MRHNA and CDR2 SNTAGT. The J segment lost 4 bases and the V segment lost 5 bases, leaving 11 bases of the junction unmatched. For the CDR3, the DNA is TGTGCCAGCAGTACGCGGACTAGCGTTAGGGGAGAGACCCAGTACTTC. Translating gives CASSTRTSVRGETQYF.

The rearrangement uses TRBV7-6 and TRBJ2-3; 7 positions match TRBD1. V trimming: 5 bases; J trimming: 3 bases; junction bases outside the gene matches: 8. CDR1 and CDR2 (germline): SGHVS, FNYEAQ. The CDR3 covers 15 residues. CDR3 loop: CASSLGTAATDTQYF. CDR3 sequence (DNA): TGTGCCAGCAGCCTCGGGACAGCCGCGACAGATACGCAGTATTTT.

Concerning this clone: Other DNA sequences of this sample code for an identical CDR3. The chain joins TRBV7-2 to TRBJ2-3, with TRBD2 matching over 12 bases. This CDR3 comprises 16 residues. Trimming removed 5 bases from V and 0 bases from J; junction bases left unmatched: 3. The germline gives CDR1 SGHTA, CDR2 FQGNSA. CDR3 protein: CASSLLAGGSTDTQYF. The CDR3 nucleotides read TGTGCCAGCAGCCTCCTAGCGGGAGGGAGCACAGATACGCAGTATTTT.

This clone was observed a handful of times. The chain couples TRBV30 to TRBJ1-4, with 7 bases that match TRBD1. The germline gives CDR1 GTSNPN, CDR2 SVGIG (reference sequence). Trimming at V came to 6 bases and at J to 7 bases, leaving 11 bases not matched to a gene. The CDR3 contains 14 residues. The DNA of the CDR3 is TGTGCCTGTCTCCTGGAGGGGGCGGGTGAAAAACTGTTTTTT. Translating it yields CACLLEGAGEKLFF.

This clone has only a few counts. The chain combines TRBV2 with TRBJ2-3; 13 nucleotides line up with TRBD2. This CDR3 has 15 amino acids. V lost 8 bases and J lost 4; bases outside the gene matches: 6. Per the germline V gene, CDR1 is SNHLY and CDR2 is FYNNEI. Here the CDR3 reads CASGTSGGVSDTQYF. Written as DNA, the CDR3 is TGTGCCAGCGGTACTAGCGGGGGGGTCTCAGATACGCAGTATTTT. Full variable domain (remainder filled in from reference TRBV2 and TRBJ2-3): EPEVTQTPSHQVTQMGQEVILRCVPISNHLYFYWYRQILGQKVEFLVSFYNNEISEKSEIFDDQFSVERPDGSNFTLKIRSTKLEDSAMYFCASGTSGGVSDTQYFGPGTRLTVL.

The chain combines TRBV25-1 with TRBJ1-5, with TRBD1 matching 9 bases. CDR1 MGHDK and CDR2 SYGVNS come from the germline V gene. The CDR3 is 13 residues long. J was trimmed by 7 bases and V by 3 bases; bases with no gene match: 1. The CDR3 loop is CASSDTGGQPQHF. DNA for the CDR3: TGTGCCAGCAGTGACACAGGGGGCCAGCCCCAGCATTTT.

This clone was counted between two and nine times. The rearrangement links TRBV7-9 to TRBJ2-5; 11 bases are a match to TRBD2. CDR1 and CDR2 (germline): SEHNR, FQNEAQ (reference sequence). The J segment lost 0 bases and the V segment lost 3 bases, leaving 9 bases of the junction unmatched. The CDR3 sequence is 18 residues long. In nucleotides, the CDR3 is TGTGCCAGCAGCTTCTCGACTAGCGGGGATAGGTACCAAGAGACCCAGTACTTC. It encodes CASSFSTSGDRYQETQYF. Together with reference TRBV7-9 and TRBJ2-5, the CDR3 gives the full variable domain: DTGVSQNPRHKITKRGQNVTFRCDPISEHNRLYWYRQTLGQGPEFLTYFQNEAQLEKSRLLSDRFSAERPKGSFSTLEIQRTEQGDSAMYLCASSFSTSGDRYQETQYFGPGTRLLVL.

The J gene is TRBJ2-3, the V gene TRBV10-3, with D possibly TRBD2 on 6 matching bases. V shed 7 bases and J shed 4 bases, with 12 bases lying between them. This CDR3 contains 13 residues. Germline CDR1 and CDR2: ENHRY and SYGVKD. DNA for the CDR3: TGTGCCATCATGGAGGGTAATGCAGATACGCAGTATTTT. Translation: CAIMEGNADTQYF.

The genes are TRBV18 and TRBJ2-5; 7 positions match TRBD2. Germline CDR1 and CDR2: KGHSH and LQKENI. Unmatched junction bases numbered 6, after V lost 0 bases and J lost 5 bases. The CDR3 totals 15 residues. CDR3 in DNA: TGTGCCAGCTCACCACCGACTAGCCGGGGGGAGACCCAGTACTTC. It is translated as CASSPPTSRGETQYF.

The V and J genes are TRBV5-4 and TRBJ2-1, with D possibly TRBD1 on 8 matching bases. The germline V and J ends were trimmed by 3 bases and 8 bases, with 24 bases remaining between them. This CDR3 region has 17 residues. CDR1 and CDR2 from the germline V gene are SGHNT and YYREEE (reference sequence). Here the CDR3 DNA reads TGTGCCAGCAGCTCGTCCTTCAACAGGGGGGGAAAAGATGAGCAGTTCTTC. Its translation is CASSSSFNRGGKDEQFF.

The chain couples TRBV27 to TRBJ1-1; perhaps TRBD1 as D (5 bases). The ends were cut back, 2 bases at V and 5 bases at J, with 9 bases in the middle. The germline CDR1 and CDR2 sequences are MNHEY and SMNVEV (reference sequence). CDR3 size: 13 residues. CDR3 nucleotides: TGTGCCAGCAGTTTACAGGGCAGGACTGAAGCTTTCTTT. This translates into CASSLQGRTEAFF.

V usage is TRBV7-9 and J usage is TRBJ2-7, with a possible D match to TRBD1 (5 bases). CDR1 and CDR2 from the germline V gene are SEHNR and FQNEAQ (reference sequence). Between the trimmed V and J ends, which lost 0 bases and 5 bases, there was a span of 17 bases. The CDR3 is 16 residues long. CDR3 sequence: CASSLAGASEVDEQYF. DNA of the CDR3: TGTGCCAGCAGCTTAGCAGGGGCTTCTGAGGTCGACGAGCAGTACTTC.

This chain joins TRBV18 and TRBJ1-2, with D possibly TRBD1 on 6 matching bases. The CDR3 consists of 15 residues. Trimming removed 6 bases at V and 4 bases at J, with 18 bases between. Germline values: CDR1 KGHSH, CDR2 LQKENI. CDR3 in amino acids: CASSPPQGLSYGYTF. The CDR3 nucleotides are TGTGCCAGCTCCCCCCCCCAGGGGCTGAGCTATGGCTACACCTTC.

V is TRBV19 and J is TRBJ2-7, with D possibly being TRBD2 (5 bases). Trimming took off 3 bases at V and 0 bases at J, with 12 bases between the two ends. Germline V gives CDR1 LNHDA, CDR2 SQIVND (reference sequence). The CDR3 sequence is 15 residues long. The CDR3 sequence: CASSISLGSSYEQYF. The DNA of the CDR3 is TGTGCCAGTAGTATTTCGCTGGGGAGCTCCTACGAGCAGTACTTC.

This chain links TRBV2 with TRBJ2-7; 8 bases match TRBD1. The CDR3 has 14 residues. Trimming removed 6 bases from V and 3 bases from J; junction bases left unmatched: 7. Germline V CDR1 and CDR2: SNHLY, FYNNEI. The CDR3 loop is CASRERGTGYEQYF. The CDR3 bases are TGTGCCAGCAGGGAAAGGGGGACAGGCTACGAGCAGTACTTC.

CDR3 bases: TGCAGTGCGAGGAGGAACACTGAAGCTTTCTTT. It translates to CSARRNTEAFF. The J gene is TRBJ1-1, the V gene TRBV20-1; no reliable D call. The V and J ends lost 6 bases and 1 base respectively, with 6 bases between them. The length of the CDR3 is 11 residues. Looked up from germline, CDR1 is DFQATT and CDR2 is SNEGSKA (reference sequence).

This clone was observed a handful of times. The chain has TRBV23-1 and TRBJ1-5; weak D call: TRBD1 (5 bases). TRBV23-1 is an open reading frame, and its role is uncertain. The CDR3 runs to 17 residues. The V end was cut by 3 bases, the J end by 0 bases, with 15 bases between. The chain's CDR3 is CASSHRTRAYSNQPQHF. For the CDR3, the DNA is TGCGCCAGCAGTCACCGAACCAGGGCTTATAGCAATCAGCCCCAGCATTTT.

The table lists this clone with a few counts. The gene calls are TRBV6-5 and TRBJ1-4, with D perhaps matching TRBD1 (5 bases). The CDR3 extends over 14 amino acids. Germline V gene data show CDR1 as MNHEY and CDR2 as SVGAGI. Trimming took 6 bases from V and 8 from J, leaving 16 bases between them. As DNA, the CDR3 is TGTGCCAGCAGCTTAGACAACGGGGGGGAAAAACTGTTTTTT. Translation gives CASSLDNGGEKLFF.

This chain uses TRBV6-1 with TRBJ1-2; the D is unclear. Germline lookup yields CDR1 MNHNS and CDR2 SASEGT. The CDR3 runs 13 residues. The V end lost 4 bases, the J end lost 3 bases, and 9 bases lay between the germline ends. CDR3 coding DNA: TGTGCCAGCAGTGTGGCAGATTACTATGGCTACACCTTC. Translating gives CASSVADYYGYTF.